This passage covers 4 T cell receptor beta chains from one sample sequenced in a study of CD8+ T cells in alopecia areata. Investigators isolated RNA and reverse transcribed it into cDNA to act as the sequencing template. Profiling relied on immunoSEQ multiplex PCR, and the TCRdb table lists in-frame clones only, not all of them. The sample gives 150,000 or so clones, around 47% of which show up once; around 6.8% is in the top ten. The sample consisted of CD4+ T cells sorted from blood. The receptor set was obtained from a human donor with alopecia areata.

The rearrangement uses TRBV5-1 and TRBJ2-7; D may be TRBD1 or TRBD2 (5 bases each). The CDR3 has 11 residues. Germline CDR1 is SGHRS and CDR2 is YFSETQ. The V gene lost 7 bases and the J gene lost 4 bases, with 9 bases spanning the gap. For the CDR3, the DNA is TGCGCCAGCGGCGAGGGGTACGAGCAGTACTTC. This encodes CASGEGYEQYF. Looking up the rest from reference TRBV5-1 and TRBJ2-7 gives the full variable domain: KAGVTQTPRYLIKTRGQQVTLSCSPISGHRSVSWYQQTPGQGLQFLFEYFSETQRNKGNFPGRFSGRQFSNSRSEMNVSTLELGDSALYLCASGEGYEQYFGPGTRLTVT.

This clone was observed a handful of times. CDR3 DNA sequence: TGCAGCGTTGATATAGGGACTAAGAATGAGCAGTTCTTC. It codes for CSVDIGTKNEQFF. The V gene is TRBV29-1, the J gene TRBJ2-1; TRBD2 matches at 7 bases. This CDR3 is built from 13 residues. Germline V gene lookup returns CDR1 SQVTM and CDR2 ANQGSEA. Unmatched junction bases numbered 6, after V lost 3 bases and J lost 7 bases.

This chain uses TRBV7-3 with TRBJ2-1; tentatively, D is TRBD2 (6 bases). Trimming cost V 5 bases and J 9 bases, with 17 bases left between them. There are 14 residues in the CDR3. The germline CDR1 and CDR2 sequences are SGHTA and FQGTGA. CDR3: CASSPSGDVLEQFF. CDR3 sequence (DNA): TGTGCCAGCAGCCCCTCGGGGGACGTGCTTGAGCAGTTCTTC.

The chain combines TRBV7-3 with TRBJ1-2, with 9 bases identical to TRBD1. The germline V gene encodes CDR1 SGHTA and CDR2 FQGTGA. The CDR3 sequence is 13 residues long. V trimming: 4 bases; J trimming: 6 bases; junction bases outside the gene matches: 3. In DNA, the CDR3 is TGTGCCAGCAGCTACGACAGGGGGGATGGCTACACCTTC. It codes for CASSYDRGDGYTF.